This T cell receptor beta chain was found in a study of blood T cells in healthy people across ages (dated by TCRdb to 2014 to 2015). Regarding the complete study: In model experiments, template switching captured roughly one uniquely barcoded TCR beta cDNA molecule for every two T cells. Age-related changes in TCR beta repertoire diversity were measured in the study by deep sequencing normalized with unique cDNA molecular identifiers. The donors were divided into four age groups: young (average approximately 17 years), middle-aged (over 35), aged (around 59) and long-lived (about 90). To avoid experimental bias, donors of different ages were distributed randomly across sequencing lanes. The study analyzed two additional independent replicas of 1 million unique cDNA reads from the same blood draw for two donors, one aged 18 to 30 and one aged 80 or older. General findings and caveats noted by the study authors: As age increased, observed TCR beta diversity per million T cells dropped in a roughly linear way, and a significant reduction was already evident by age 40. Compared with the aged group, the long-lived group had more naive CD4+ T cells, fewer expanded clones and increased TCR diversity, a pattern suggesting age selection. Donor CMV infection status was unknown, potentially confounding age-related changes in expanded clonotypes. Because profiling used bulk unsorted PBMCs, naive and antigen-experienced compartments could not be compared conclusively. There was a strong correlation between observed TCR beta diversity and the percentage of naive T cells measured by flow cytometry. Estimates of total diversity based on one million sequenced T cells were considered lower bounds and underestimates.

Systemically healthy Caucasian individuals from Russia, roughly 40 in total and aged about 6 to 95 years, were included as donors. Each donor gave ten milliliters of peripheral blood, collected into EDTA-treated Vacutainer tubes. PBMCs were isolated by Ficoll-Paque density-gradient centrifugation, with at least 6 million obtained per sample. Trizol reagent was used to extract total RNA from the PBMCs, yielding at least 5.5 micrograms per sample. For every donor, flow cytometry on a PBMC aliquot measured the percentage of naive CD45RAhigh/CD27high T cells. The library was produced with 5' RACE. Data came from an Illumina HiSeq 2500. A second PCR of about 7 to 12 cycles was run with a J-beta primer mix and a sample-barcoded 5' primer. A unique molecular identifier was introduced onto each TCR beta cDNA molecule by a template-switch 5' adaptor carrying 12 random nucleotides. Each sample yielded at least 2.5 million CDR3-containing paired-end reads. The Mint cDNA synthesis kit, primed by a TRBC-specific oligonucleotide, was used to synthesize first-strand cDNA from all RNA. All cDNA was treated with uracil-DNA glycosylase and then went through a first 18-cycle PCR with the universal primers M1SS and BC2_uni_R. Under the source paper's analysis protocol: Each sample was normalized by randomly selecting 1 million high-quality reads, each carrying a distinct molecular identifier. Instead of being binned into consensus sequences, reads that shared molecular identifiers were thrown out. MiTCR, set to a Q25 quality threshold and the strictest error-elimination algorithm, was used for CDR3 identification, clonotype clustering and error correction. A nonparametric unseen species model with Euler transformation was used to estimate lower-bound total TCR beta diversity. TCRdb cleaned the public reads at Q25 with fastp, built clones with MiXCR and kept in-frame beta chains. Identical CDR3 protein sequences are pooled into one entry, listed with their most common genes and DNA. The V and J calls and clone size come from TCRdb's table, not from the authors' own analysis. The sample has more than 1.4 million distinct CDR3 sequences on record, 40% to 50% of them singletons. Roughly 7.7% of the sample lies in the top ten.

This clonotype was observed a handful of times. This clone's antigen is unknown. Qualities for individual bases were not recorded, and no much larger clone is one base off. V gives up 7 bases and J gives up 0 bases, and the segment between their germline ends measures 13 bases. From the germline V gene (reference sequence), CDR1 is MNHEY and CDR2 is SMNVEV. Taken from cysteine to phenylalanine, the CDR3 has 16 residues. The read is trimmed to its CDR3 DNA, 48 bases read in frame from base 1. Recombination connected TRBV27 to TRBJ1-6; the D gene lacks a confident call. This sequence was found in a woman between 18 and 30 years old in good health. Sequencing was carried out using blood. The bases read TGTGCCAGCAAGATAAGCTTTAGCTCCTATAATTCACCCCTCCACTTT. The resulting protein is CASKISFSSYNSPLHF.